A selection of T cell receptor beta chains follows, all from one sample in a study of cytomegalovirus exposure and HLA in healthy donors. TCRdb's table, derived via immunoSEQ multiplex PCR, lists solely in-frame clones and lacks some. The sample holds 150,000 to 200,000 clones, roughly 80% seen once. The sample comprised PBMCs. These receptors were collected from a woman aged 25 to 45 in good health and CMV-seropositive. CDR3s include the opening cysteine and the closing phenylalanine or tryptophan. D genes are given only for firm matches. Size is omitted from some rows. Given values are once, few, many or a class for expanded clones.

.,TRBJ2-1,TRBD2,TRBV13,TGTGCCAGCAGCTCGCCACTAGCGGGGGGGCCAAGGACTGCGCGAGAGCAGTTCTTC,CASSSPLAGGPRTAREQFF
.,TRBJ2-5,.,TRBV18,TGTGCCAGCTCACGAAACGGGAACCAAGAGACCCAGTACTTC,CASSRNGNQETQYF
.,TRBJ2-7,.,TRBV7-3,TGTGCCAGCAGCTTAGGTATAGCCGGGGAGCAGTACTTC,CASSLGIAGEQYF
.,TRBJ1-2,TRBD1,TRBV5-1,TGCGCCAGCAGCCCGGGACAGCCTGTAAACTATGGCTACACCTTC,CASSPGQPVNYGYTF
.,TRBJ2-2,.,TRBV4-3,TGCGCCAGCAGCCAAGCAGGCTGGCAGGGTGTCACCGGGGAGCTGTTTTTT,CASSQAGWQGVTGELFF
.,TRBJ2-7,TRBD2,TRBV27,TGCGCCAGCAGTCCGGGACTAGCGGAGGCTATTCTAACCTACGAGCAGTACTTC,CASSPGLAEAILTYEQYF
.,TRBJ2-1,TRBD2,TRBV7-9,TGTGCCAGCAGCGACAGCGGGACTAGCGGGAGATATGAGCAGTTCTTC,CASSDSGTSGRYEQFF
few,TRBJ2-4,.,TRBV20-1,TGCAGTGCTGGACTGGAAGACATTCAGTACTTC,CSAGLEDIQYF
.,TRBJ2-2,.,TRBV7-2,TGTGCCAGCACCAGTCAAGTGGCCGGGGAGCTGTTTTTT,CASTSQVAGELFF
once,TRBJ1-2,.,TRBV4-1,TGCGCCAGCAGCCAAGGGTTACTTGTGGGGCCTAACTATGGCTACACCTTC,CASSQGLLVGPNYGYTF
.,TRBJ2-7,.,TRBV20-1,TGCAGTGCTAGAGATTCTTACGAGCAGTACTTC,CSARDSYEQYF
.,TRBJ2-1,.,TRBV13,TGTGCCAGCAGCCTAACTAGTGGTGAGCAGTTCTTC,CASSLTSGEQFF
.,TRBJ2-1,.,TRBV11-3,TGTGCCAGCAGCTTCGACAACAATGAGCAGTTCTTC,CASSFDNNEQFF
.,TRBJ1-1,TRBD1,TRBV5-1,TGCGCCAGCAGCCGGCAGGGACAGCAGAACACTGAAGCTTTCTTT,CASSRQGQQNTEAFF
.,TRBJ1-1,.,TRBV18,TGTGCCAGCTCACCAATAGTACTGAACACTGAAGCTTTCTTT,CASSPIVLNTEAFF
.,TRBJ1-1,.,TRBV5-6,TGTGCCAGCAACCAAGGGGCTGAAGCTTTCTTT,CASNQGAEAFF
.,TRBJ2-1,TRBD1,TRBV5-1,TGCGCCAGCACCCTCGGGACAGGGGTCATCAATGAGCAGTTCTTC,CASTLGTGVINEQFF
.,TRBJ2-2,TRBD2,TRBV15,TGTGCCACCTCTTCGGGAGGGACCAACACCGGGGAGCTGTTTTTT,CATSSGGTNTGELFF
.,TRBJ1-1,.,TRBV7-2,TGTGCCAGCAGCTTGAACAGGGTTGGGAACACTGAAGCTTTCTTT,CASSLNRVGNTEAFF
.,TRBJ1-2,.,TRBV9,TGTGCCAGCAGCCTCAGACAATCGGCAGGGCCGAACTATGGCTACACCTTC,CASSLRQSAGPNYGYTF
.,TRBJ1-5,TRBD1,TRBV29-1,TGCAGCGCCCTGACAGGGGGTAGCAATCAGCCCCAGCATTTT,CSALTGGSNQPQHF
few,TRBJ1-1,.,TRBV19,TGTGCCAGTAGTCCCTGGGCAGGGATGGGCACTGAAGCTTTCTTT,CASSPWAGMGTEAFF
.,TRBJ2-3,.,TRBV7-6,TGTGCCAGCAGCTTAGGGCCAGGGTCGATCACAGATACGCAGTATTTT,CASSLGPGSITDTQYF
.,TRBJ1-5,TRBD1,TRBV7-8,TGTGCCAGCAGCTTAGAGACAGGGAGCAATCAGCCCCAGCATTTT,CASSLETGSNQPQHF
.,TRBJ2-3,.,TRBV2,TGTGCCAGCAGTGAGGGTCTCCGGGTAGATACGCAGTATTTT,CASSEGLRVDTQYF
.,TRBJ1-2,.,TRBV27,TGTGCCAGCGGATTTAATCAGGGAAGTAATGGCTACACCTTC,CASGFNQGSNGYTF
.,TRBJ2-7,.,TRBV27,TGTGCCAGCAAAGGGGGTTCTGAGCAGTACTTC,CASKGGSEQYF
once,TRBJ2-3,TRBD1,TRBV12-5,TGTGCTAGTGGTTCGGGACAGGGCACAGATACGCAGTATTTT,CASGSGQGTDTQYF
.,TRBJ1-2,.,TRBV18,TGTGCCAGCTCACCTTCTGACAGGTGGTCTAACTATGGCTACACCTTC,CASSPSDRWSNYGYTF
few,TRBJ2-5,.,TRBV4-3,TGCGCCAGCAGCCAAGACTCCCTTGCGGAGACCCAGTACTTC,CASSQDSLAETQYF
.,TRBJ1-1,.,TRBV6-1,TGTGCCAGCAGTGAAATCCGGGGGGCGGATCAAGCTTTCTTT,CASSEIRGADQAFF
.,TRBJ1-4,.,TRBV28,TGTGCCAGCAAGACCGGGACACCTGAAAAACTGTTTTTT,CASKTGTPEKLFF
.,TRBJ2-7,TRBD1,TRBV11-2,TGTGCCAGCAGCCGCACTGACAGGGGGCACTACGAGCAGTACTTC,CASSRTDRGHYEQYF
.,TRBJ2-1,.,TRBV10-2,TGCGCCAGCAGTGTAACTACCAATGAGCAGTTCTTC,CASSVTTNEQFF
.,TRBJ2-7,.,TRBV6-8,TGTGCCAGCATGTTACGGAGCTCCTACGAGCAGTACTTC,CASMLRSSYEQYF
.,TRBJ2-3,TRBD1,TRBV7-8,TGTGCCAGCAGCGACCTTATCAGGGGGCGGCGCACAGATACGCAGTATTTT,CASSDLIRGRRTDTQYF
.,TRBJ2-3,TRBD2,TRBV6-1,TGTGCCATCATTCCGGGACTAGCCTTCACAGATACGCAGTATTTT,CAIIPGLAFTDTQYF
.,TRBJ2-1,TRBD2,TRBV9,TGTGCCAGCAGCGCTAGCGGGGCTAGCTCCTACAATGAGCAGTTCTTC,CASSASGASSYNEQFF
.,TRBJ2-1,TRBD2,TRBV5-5,TGTGCCAGCAGCTATTCTAAGACTAGCGGGAGGGCCGAGCAGTTCTTC,CASSYSKTSGRAEQFF
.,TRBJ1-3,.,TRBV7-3,TGTGCCAGCAGCTTTGACAGCTCTGGAAACACCATATATTTT,CASSFDSSGNTIYF
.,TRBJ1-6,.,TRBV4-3,TGCGCCAGCAGCCAGGGAACTAAGGGGTTCGTAAATTCACCCCTCCACTTT,CASSQGTKGFVNSPLHF
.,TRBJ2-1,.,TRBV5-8,TGTGCCAGCACCCCCGGGATCTTC,CASTPGIF
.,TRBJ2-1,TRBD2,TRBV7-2,TGTGCCAGCAGAGGGACTAGTATTGAGCAGTTCTTC,CASRGTSIEQFF
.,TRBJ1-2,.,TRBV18,TGTGCCAGCTCACCACTACAGATGAACTATGGCTACACCTTC,CASSPLQMNYGYTF
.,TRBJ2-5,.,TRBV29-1,TGCAGCGTAGACTGTGACAGGCAAGAGACCCAGTACTTC,CSVDCDRQETQYF
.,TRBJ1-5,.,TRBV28,TGTGCCAGCAGCTATCTACGACAGCCCCAGCATTTT,CASSYLRQPQHF
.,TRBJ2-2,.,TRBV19,TGTGCCAGTAGTATAGCGGGATCCAACACCGGGGAGCTGTTTTTT,CASSIAGSNTGELFF
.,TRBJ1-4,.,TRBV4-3,TGCGCCAGCAGCCAAGACCATCACCTTCCCGGGCTGTTTTTT,CASSQDHHLPGLFF
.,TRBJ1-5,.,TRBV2,TGTGCCAGCAGGGATTTGGCAGGGGATGAGATTAATCAGCCCCAGCATTTT,CASRDLAGDEINQPQHF
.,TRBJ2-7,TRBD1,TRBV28,TGTGCCAGCAGTTTTTTGTGGGGACAGATCTACTACGAGCAGTACTTC,CASSFLWGQIYYEQYF
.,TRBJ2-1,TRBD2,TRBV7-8,TGTGCCAGCAGCTTAGAAGTTTGGCGGGGGGGTCGAGAGCAGTTCTTC,CASSLEVWRGGREQFF
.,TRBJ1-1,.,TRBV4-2,TGTGCCAGCAGCCAACCCCCGGGGGACACTGAAGCTTTCTTT,CASSQPPGDTEAFF
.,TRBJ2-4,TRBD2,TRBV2,TGTGCCAGCAGTGAGGTAGGCTTCGGTACTAGCGGGAGTAACATTCAGTACTTC,CASSEVGFGTSGSNIQYF
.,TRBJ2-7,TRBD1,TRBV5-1,TGCGCCAGCAGCTTGGCCTCGGGACAGGGGGCCTACGAGCAGTACTTC,CASSLASGQGAYEQYF
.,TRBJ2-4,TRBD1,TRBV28,TGTGCCAGCAGTGGGACAGCCCCCAAAAACATTCAGTACTTC,CASSGTAPKNIQYF
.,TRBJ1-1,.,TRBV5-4,TGTGCCAGCAGCTTGTCAGGGCCTGGGGGGGCTTTCTTT,CASSLSGPGGAFF
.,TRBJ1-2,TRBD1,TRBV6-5,TGTGCCAGCAGGTCAACAGGGGAGGGCTACACCTTC,CASRSTGEGYTF